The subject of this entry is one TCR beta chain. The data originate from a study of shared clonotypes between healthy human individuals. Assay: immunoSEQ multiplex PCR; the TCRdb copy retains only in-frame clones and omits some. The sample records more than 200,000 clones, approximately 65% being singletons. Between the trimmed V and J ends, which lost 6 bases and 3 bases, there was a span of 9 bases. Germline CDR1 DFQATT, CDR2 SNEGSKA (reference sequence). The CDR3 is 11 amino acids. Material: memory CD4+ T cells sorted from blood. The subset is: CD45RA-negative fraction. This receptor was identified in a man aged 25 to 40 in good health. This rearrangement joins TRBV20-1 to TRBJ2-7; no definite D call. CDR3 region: CSAATGYEQYF. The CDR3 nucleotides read TGCAGTGCCGCTACGGGCTACGAGCAGTACTTC.